This record concerns one T cell receptor beta chain sequence. This record belongs to a study of blood T cell repertoires in COVID-19. For the study at large: The United States, Italy and Spain supplied acute and convalescent COVID-19 samples. PBMCs, B-cell-depleted T cells, or T cells were the source of the cDNA or gDNA that made up the material.

Per the study methods: By means of reference gene primer amplification, nucleated cell counts were estimated. Sequencing used immunoSEQ multiplex PCR; TCRdb keeps in-frame clones, though not all of them. Clone size and V and J calls were adopted from that table, with D and trimming inferred from the DNA. The data contain 60,000 to 80,000 clones, roughly 90% of them singletons. This CDR3 spans 15 amino acids. From germline, CDR1 is SGHNT and CDR2 YYREEE (reference sequence). V was clipped by 2 bases and J by 0 bases, with 6 bases between them. The sequence came from a woman over 75 with acute or convalescent COVID-19. This chain uses TRBV5-4 with TRBJ2-6; D is ambiguous. Sample: peripheral blood. The CDR3, as DNA: TGTGCCAGCAGCTTTCAAGCCTCTGGGGCCAACGTCCTGACTTTC. This gives the protein CASSFQASGANVLTF.